The clone carrying this T cell receptor beta chain was detected once. Its antigen is unknown. The germline V and J ends were trimmed by 0 bases and 5 bases, with 15 bases remaining between them. Germline CDR1 SGHRS, CDR2 YFSETQ. The CDR3 runs to 15 residues. CD45RA+ naive and CD45RA-negative memory subsets were separated from CD4+ cells. Sequencing used immunoSEQ multiplex PCR; TCRdb keeps in-frame clones, though not all of them. This table holds approximately 2,000,000 clones, 80% to 95% found once. The sample comes from a study of shared clonotypes between healthy human individuals. Study details: Researchers assigned three CD4 naive, three CD4 memory, two CD8 naive and one CD8 memory plate to each donor. General study points: Generally, naive subsets (rather than memory subsets) showed larger estimated richness. Few donors limited the genetic and exposure-history diversity represented.

Sequenced material: naive CD4+ T cells from PBMCs. The subset here: CD45RA+ positively selected. The genes are TRBV5-1 and TRBJ2-7; D tentatively reads TRBD1 or TRBD2 (5 bases each). The origin of this receptor is a man younger than 35 in good health. Some clones in this sample may be carry-over from other donors' samples. The CDR3 region has the DNA TGCGCCAGCAGCTTGGCAGTCGGGGCCGGGGACGAGCAGTACTTC. Translating gives CASSLAVGAGDEQYF.